This passage covers 2 T cell receptor beta chains from one sample sequenced in a study of OX40 agonist ivuxolimab in advanced cancers. This table comes from immunoSEQ multiplex PCR, and its TCRdb copy is limited to in-frame clones, with some not included. The repertoire holds some 65,000 clones, with about 90% as singletons. The sequenced sample was CD4+ or CD8+ T cells sorted from blood, obtained in a trial of the OX40 agonist ivuxolimab. These receptors were taken from an adult with an advanced solid tumor such as melanoma, head and neck, liver or kidney cancer.

In its sample, this clone was seen once. The genes are TRBV27 and TRBJ2-7; D possibly matches TRBD1 or TRBD2 (6 bases each). CDR3 size: 15 residues. Trimming left V 5 bases short and J 2 bases short, with 16 bases between. Germline V gene sequence: CDR1 MNHEY, CDR2 SMNVEV (reference sequence). CDR3 nucleotide sequence: TGTGCCAGCAGTCGCCAATCCCGGGGGCCCTACGAGCAGTACTTC. It is translated as CASSRQSRGPYEQYF.

The V and J genes are TRBV2 and TRBJ2-1; TRBD2 might be the D (5 bases). Germline CDR1 SNHLY, CDR2 FYNNEI. V was shortened by 8 bases and J by 0 bases, with 11 bases between the two germline ends. CDR3 length equals 14 residues. The CDR3 coding sequence is TGTGCCAGCCTGAAGCGGTCCTCCTACAATGAGCAGTTCTTC. As protein: CASLKRSSYNEQFF.